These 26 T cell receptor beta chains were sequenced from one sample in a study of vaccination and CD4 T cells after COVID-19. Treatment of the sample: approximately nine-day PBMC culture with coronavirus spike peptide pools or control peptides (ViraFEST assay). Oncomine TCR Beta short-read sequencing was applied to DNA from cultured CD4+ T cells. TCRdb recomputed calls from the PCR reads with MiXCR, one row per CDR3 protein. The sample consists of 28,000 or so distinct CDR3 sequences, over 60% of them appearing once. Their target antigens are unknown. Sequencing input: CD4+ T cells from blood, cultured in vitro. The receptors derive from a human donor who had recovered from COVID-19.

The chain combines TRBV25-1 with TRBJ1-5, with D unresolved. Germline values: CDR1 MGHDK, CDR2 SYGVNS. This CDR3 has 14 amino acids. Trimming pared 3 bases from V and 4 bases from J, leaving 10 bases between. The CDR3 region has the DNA TGTGCCAGCAGTGAGCCTACTACTAATCAGCCCCAGCATTTT. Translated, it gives CASSEPTTNQPQHF.

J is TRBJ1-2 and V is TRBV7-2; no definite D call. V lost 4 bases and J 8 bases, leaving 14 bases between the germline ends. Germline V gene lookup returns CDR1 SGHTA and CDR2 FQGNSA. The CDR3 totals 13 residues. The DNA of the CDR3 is TGTGCCAGCAGCTCTGGAGGGCGGAGGGGCTACACCTTC. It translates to CASSSGGRRGYTF.

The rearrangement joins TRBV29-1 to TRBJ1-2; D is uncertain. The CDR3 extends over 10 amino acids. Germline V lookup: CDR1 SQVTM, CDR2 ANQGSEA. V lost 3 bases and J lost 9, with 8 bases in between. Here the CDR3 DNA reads TGCAGCGTTGAGGGAGGAAGCTACACCTTC. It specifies CSVEGGSYTF.

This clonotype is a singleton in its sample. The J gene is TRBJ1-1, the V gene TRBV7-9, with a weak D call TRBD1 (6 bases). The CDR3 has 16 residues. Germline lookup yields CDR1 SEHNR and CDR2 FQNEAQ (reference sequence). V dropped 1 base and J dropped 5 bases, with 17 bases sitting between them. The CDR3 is CASSLGSLGAFTEAFF. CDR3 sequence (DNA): TGTGCCAGCAGCTTAGGGTCCCTGGGGGCGTTTACTGAAGCTTTCTTT.

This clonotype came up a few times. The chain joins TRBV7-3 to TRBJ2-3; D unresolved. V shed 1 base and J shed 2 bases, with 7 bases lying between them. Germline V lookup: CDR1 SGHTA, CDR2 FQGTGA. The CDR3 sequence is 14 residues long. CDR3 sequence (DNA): TGTGCCAGCAGCTTAAGCGGCGACACAGATACGCAGTATTTT. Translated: CASSLSGDTDTQYF.

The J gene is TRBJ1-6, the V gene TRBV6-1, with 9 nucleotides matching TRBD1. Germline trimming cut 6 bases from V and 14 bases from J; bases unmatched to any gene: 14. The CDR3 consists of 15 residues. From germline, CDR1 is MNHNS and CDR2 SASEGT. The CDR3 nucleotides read TGTGCCAGCAGCATCTCCGGGACAGGGATCGCTTCCCTCCACTTT. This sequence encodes CASSISGTGIASLHF.

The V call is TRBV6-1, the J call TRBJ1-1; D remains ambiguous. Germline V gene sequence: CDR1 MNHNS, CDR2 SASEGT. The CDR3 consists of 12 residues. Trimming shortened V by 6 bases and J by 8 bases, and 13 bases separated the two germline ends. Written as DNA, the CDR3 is TGTGCCAGCAGCCGTAACACACACGAAGCTTTCTTT. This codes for CASSRNTHEAFF.

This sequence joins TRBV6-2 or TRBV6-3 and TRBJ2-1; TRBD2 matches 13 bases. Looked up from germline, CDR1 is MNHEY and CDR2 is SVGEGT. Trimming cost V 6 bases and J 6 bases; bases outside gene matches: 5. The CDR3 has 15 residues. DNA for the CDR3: TGTGCCAGCAGACGGACTAGCGGGAGCCTCAATGAGCAGTTCTTC. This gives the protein CASRRTSGSLNEQFF.

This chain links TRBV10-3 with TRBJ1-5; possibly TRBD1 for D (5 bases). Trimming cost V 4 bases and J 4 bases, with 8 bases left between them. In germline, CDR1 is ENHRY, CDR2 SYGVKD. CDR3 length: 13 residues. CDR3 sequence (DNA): TGTGCCATCAGTGGGGACGGGAATCAGCCCCAGCATTTT. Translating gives CAISGDGNQPQHF.

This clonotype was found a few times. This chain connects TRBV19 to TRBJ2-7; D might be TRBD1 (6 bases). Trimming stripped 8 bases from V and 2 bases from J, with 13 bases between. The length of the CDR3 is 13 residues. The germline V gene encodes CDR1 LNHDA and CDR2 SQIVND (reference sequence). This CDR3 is CASARDKTYEQYF. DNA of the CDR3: TGTGCCAGTGCCCGGGACAAGACCTACGAGCAGTACTTC. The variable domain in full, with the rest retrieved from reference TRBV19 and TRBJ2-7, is DGGITQSPKYLFRKEGQNVTLSCEQNLNHDAMYWYRQDPGQGLRLIYYSQIVNDFQKGDIAEGYSVSREKKESFPLTVTSAQKNPTAFYLCASARDKTYEQYFGPGTRLTVT.

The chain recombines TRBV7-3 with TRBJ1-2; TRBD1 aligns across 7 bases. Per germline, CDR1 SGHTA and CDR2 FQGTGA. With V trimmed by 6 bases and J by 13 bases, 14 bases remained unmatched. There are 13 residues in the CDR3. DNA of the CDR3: TGTGCCAGCAGGAAGAACAGGGGCAGCCCCAGCACCTTC. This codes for CASRKNRGSPSTF.

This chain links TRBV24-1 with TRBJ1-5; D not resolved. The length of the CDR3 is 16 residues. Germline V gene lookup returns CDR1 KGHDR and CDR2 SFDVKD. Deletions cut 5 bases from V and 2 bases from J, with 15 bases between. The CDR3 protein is CATSAGGRTGNQPQHF. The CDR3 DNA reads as TGTGCCACCAGTGCCGGAGGACGAACGGGCAATCAGCCCCAGCATTTT.

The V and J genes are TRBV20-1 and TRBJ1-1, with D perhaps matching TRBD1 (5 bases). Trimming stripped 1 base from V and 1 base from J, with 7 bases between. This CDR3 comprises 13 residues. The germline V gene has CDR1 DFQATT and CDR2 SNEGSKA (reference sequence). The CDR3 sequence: CSARGGRNTEAFF. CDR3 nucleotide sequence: TGCAGTGCTAGAGGGGGGAGGAACACTGAAGCTTTCTTT.

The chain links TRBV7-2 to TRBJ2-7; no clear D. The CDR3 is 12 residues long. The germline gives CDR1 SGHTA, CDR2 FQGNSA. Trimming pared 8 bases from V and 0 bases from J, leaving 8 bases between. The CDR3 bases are TGTGCCAGCCGTCAATTCTCCTACGAGCAGTACTTC. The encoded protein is CASRQFSYEQYF.

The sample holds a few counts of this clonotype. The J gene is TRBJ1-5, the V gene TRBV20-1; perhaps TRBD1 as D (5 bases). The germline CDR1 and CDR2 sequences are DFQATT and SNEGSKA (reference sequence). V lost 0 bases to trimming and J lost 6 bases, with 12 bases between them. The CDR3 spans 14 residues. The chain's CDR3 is CSARDWSGGQPQHF. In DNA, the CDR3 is TGCAGTGCTAGAGATTGGTCGGGGGGTCAGCCCCAGCATTTT.

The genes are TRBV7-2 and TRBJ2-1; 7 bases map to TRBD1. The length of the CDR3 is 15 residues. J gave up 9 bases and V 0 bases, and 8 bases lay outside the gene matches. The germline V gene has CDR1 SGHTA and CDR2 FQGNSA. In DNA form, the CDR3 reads TGTGCCAGCAGCTTAGCAGGCCCAGGGGGTGTTGAGCAGTTCTTC. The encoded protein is CASSLAGPGGVEQFF.

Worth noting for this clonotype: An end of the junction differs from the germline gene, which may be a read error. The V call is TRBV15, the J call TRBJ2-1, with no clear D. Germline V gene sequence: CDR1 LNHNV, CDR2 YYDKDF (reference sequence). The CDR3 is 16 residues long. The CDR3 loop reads CATSRDSRVSYNEQFF. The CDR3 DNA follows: TGTGCCACCAGTAGAGATTCTCGGGTCTCCTACAATGAGCAGTTCTTC.

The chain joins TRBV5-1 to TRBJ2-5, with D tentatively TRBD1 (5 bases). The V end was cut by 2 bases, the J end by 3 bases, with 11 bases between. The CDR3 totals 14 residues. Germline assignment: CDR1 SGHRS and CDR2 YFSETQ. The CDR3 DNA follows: TGCGCCAGCAGCTTCTATATGACAGAAGAGACCCAGTACTTC. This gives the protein CASSFYMTEETQYF.

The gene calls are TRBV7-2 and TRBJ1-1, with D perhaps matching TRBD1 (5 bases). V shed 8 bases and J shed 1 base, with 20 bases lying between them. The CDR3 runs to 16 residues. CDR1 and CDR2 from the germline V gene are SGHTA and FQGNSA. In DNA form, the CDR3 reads TGTGCCAGCCGGCTTGGGGCCTTACCTCAGAACACTGAAGCTTTCTTT. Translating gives CASRLGALPQNTEAFF.

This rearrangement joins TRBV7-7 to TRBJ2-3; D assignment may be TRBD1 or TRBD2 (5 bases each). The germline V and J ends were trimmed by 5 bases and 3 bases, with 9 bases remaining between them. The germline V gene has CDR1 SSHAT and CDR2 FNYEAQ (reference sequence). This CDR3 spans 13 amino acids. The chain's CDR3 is CASSAWGTDTQYF. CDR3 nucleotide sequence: TGTGCCAGCAGCGCCTGGGGGACAGATACGCAGTATTTT.

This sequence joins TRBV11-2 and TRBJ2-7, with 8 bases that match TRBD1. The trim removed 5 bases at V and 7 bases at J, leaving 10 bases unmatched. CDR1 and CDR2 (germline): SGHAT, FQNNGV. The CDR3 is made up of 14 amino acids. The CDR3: CASSPGQGSGEQYF. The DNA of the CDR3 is TGTGCCAGCAGCCCCGGACAGGGTTCGGGAGAGCAGTACTTC.

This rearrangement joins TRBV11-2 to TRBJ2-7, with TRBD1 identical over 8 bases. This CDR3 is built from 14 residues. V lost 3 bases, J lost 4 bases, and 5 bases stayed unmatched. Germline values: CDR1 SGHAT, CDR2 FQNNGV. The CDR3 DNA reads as TGTGCCAGCAGCTTGGCTCAGGGGGCTTACGAGCAGTACTTC. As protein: CASSLAQGAYEQYF.

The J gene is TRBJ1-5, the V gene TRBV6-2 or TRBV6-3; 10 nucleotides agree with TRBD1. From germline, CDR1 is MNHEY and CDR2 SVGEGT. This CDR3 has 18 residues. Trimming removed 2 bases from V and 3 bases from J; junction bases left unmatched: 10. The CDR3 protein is CASSYPRRGTGVNQPQHF. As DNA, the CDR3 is TGTGCCAGCAGTTACCCCCGGAGGGGGACAGGGGTCAATCAGCCCCAGCATTTT.

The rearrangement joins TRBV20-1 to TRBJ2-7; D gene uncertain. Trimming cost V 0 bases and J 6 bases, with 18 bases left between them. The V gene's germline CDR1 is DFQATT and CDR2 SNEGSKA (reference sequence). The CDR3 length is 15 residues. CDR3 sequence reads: CSARDPFDMYSEQYF. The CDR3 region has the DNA TGCAGTGCTAGAGACCCCTTTGACATGTATTCCGAGCAGTACTTC.

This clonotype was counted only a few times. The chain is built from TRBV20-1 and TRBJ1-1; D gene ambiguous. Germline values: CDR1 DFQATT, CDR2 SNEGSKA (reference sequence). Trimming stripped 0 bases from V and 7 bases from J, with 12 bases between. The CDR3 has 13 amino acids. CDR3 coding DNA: TGCAGTGCTAGAGATCCGGCGGCCCTTGAAGCTTTCTTT. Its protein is CSARDPAALEAFF.

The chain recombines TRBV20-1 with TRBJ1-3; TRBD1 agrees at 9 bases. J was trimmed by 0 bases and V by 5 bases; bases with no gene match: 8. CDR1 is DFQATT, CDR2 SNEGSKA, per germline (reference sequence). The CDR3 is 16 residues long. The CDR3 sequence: CSASRTGAVSGNTIYF. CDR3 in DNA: TGCAGTGCTTCCCGGACAGGGGCCGTCTCTGGAAACACCATATATTTT.